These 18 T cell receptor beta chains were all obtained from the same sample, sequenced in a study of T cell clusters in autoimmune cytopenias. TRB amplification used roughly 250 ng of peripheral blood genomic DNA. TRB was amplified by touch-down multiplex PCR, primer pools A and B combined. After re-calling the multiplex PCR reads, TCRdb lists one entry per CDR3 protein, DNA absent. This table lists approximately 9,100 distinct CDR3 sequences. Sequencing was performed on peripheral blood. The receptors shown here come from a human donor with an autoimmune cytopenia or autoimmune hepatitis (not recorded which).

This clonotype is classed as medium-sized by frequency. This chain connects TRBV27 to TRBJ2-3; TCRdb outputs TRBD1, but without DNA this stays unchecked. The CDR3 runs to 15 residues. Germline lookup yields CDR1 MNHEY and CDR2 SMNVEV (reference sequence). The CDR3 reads CASSLTGGFGDTQYF.

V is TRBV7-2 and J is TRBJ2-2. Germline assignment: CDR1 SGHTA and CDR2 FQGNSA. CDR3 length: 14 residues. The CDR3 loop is CASSVTWGTGELFF.

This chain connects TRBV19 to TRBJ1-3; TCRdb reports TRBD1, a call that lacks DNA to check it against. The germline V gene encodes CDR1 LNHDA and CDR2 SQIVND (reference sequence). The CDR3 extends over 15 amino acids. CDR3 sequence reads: CASSLGHFSGNTIYF. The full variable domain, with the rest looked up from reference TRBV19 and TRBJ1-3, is DGGITQSPKYLFRKEGQNVTLSCEQNLNHDAMYWYRQDPGQGLRLIYYSQIVNDFQKGDIAEGYSVSREKKESFPLTVTSAQKNPTAFYLCASSLGHFSGNTIYFGEGSWLTVV.

The CDR3: CASSLQGINYGYTF. This chain links TRBV27 with TRBJ1-2; checking the TCRdb D call of TRBD1 is not possible without DNA. Germline V gene sequence: CDR1 MNHEY, CDR2 SMNVEV (reference sequence). This CDR3 comprises 14 residues.

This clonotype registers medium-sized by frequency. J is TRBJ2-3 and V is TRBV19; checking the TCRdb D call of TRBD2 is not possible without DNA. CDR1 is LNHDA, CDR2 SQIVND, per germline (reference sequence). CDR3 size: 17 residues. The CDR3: CASSIFAGRSSGDTQYF.

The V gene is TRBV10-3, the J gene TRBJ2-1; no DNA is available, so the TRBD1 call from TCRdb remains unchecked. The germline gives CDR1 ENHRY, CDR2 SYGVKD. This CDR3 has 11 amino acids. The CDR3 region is CAIGQGNEQFF.

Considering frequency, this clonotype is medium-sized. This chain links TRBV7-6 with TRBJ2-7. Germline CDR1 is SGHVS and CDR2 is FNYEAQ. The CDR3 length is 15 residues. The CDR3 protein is CASSSLERESYEQYF.

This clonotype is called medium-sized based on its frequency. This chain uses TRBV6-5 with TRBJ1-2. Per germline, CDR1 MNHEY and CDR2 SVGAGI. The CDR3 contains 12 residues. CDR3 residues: CASRRANYGYTF.

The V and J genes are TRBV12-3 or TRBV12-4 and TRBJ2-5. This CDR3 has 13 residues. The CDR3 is CASSLSPTETQYF.

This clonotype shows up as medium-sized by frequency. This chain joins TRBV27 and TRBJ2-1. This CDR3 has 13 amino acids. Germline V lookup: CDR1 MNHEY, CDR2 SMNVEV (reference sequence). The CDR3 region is CASRNGVYNEQFF.

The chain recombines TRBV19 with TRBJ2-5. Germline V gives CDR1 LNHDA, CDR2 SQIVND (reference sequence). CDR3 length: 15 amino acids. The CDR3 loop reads CASSLVGRSQETQYF.

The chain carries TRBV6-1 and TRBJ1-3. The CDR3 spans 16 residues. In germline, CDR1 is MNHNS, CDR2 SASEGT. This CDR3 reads CASSEAQLLSGNTIYF.

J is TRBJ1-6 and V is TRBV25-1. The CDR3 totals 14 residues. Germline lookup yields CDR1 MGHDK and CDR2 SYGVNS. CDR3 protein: CASSEYEGLSPLHF.

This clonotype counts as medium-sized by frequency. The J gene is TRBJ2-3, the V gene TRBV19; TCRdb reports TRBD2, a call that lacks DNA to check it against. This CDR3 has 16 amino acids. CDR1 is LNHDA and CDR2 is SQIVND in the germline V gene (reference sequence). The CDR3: CASSLGLAGVPDTQYF.

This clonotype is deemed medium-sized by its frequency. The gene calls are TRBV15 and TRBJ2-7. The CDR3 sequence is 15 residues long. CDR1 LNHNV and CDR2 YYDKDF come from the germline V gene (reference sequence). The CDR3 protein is CATSRDPGGSYEQYF.

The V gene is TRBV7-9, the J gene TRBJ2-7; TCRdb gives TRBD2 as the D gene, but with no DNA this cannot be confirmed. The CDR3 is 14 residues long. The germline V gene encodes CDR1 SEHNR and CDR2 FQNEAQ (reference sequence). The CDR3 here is CASSPTSGGSEQYF.

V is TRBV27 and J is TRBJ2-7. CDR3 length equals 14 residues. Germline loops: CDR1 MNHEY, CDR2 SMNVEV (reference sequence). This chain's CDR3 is CASSFSHFSLEQYF.

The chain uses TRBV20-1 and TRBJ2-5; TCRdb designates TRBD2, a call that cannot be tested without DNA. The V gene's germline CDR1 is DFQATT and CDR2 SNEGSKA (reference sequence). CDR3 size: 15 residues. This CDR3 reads CSVNTFGGGSETQYF.